These 19 T cell receptor beta chains were all obtained from the same sample, sequenced in a study of cytomegalovirus exposure and HLA in healthy donors. Libraries were prepared by immunoSEQ multiplex PCR; TCRdb keeps only in-frame clonotypes and omits some of them. The top ten hold about 0.64% of the sample, which has 130,000 to 150,000 clones, approximately 89% seen once. The sequencing sample was made of PBMCs. These receptors were taken from a man between 18 and 35 years old in good health and CMV-seronegative.

V gene TRBV7-2 combines with J gene TRBJ2-5; D not certain. V lost 0 bases and J 7 bases, leaving 12 bases between the germline ends. In germline, CDR1 is SGHTA, CDR2 FQGNSA. The CDR3 runs to 14 residues. The CDR3 region has the DNA TGTGCCAGCAGCTTAGCGGCTGTTGATGGGACCCAGTACTTC. Its translation: CASSLAAVDGTQYF.

The rearrangement joins TRBV9 to TRBJ2-7, with 9 bases that match TRBD1. V lost 0 bases to trimming and J lost 2 bases; unmatched junction nucleotides: 3. The CDR3 length is 15 residues. CDR1 is SGDLS and CDR2 is YYNGEE in the germline V gene. CDR3 bases: TGTGCCAGCAGCGTAGGACAGGGGGACACCTACGAGCAGTACTTC. It specifies CASSVGQGDTYEQYF.

This rearrangement joins TRBV7-2 to TRBJ2-4; 9 bases are a match to TRBD1. The CDR3 length is 15 residues. The J segment lost 8 bases and the V segment lost 4 bases, leaving 9 bases of the junction unmatched. Germline CDR1 reads SGHTA; CDR2 reads FQGNSA. The CDR3 sequence is CASSSRDRVADIQYF. Written as DNA, the CDR3 is TGTGCCAGCAGCTCCCGGGACAGGGTAGCGGACATTCAGTACTTC.

This sequence joins TRBV7-3 and TRBJ2-7; tentatively, D is TRBD1 (6 bases). The germline V and J ends were trimmed by 5 bases and 2 bases, with 13 bases remaining between them. Germline CDR1 and CDR2: SGHTA and FQGTGA. CDR3 length: 14 amino acids. The CDR3 DNA follows: TGTGCCAGCAGCCCCACGCCAGGGGCCTACGAGCAGTACTTC. It yields the protein CASSPTPGAYEQYF.

The V gene is TRBV6-5, the J gene TRBJ1-5, with TRBD1 identical over 9 bases. CDR3 length equals 15 residues. V shed 6 bases, J shed 0 bases, and the junction held 3 bases outside the gene matches. Looked up from germline, CDR1 is MNHEY and CDR2 is SVGAGI. This CDR3 is CASRQTGGSNQPQHF. CDR3 sequence (DNA): TGTGCCAGCAGGCAGACAGGGGGTAGCAATCAGCCCCAGCATTTT.

CDR3 bases: TGTGCCAGCAGTTTGGCCCCGGGACAGCCCCAGCATTTT. This gives the protein CASSLAPGQPQHF. The genes are TRBV27 and TRBJ1-5; D uncertain. Germline CDR1 is MNHEY and CDR2 is SMNVEV (reference sequence). The V gene lost 3 bases and the J gene lost 7 bases, with 10 bases spanning the gap. This CDR3 is 13 amino acids long.

The V gene is TRBV1, the J gene TRBJ2-7; no check of the table's D call, TRBD2, against the DNA was made. TRBV1 is flagged as a pseudogene. The CDR3 spans 16 residues. DNA of the CDR3: TGCACCAGCAGCCAAGTCTCCGGGAAGGACTCCTACGAGCAGTACGTC. Its translation is CTSSQVSGKDSYEQYV.

J is TRBJ2-3 and V is TRBV2; TRBD1 aligns across 9 bases. The CDR3 consists of 13 residues. Losses at the gene ends were 6 bases for V and 5 bases for J; bases not matched to a gene: 3. The germline V gene has CDR1 SNHLY and CDR2 FYNNEI. The CDR3 region has the DNA TGTGCCAGCAGCGGGACAGGGCAAGATACGCAGTATTTT. Protein: CASSGTGQDTQYF.

CDR3 coding DNA: TGCGCCAGCAGCCACCAGGGTTCCATGAACACTGAAGCTTTCTTT. It codes for CASSHQGSMNTEAFF. This chain links TRBV4-1 with TRBJ1-1, with D possibly TRBD1 on 5 matching bases. Germline V gene sequence: CDR1 MGHRA, CDR2 YSYEKL. The CDR3 loop spans 15 amino acids. The ends were cut back, 3 bases at V and 0 bases at J, with 11 bases in the middle.

CDR3 nucleotide sequence: TGTGCCAGCAGCTTTTACAGGGAGGGAAGGACTGAAGCTTTCTTT. This encodes CASSFYREGRTEAFF. The chain combines TRBV13 with TRBJ1-1; perhaps TRBD1 as D (6 bases). The CDR3 runs to 15 residues. CDR1 is PRHDT and CDR2 is FYEKMQ in the germline V gene (reference sequence). The V and J ends lost 3 bases and 5 bases respectively, with 16 bases between them. Using reference TRBV13 and TRBJ1-1 for the parts outside the CDR3, the full variable domain is AAGVIQSPRHLIKEKRETATLKCYPIPRHDTVYWYQQGPGQDPQFLISFYEKMQSDKGSIPDRFSAQQFSDYHSELNMSSLELGDSALYFCASSFYREGRTEAFFGQGTRLTVV.

This chain joins TRBV19 and TRBJ2-1, with 7 bases identical to TRBD2. This CDR3 has 11 residues. V lost 5 bases and J lost 10; bases outside the gene matches: 2. Germline V gene lookup returns CDR1 LNHDA and CDR2 SQIVND (reference sequence). CDR3 DNA: TGTGCCAGTAGTGTCGGGAGGGAGCAGTTCTTC. Encoded protein: CASSVGREQFF.

Ten or more counts support this clone. This chain uses TRBV11-2 with TRBJ2-7, with D hard to call. Germline values: CDR1 SGHAT, CDR2 FQNNGV. V was pared by 5 bases and J by 7 bases, with 12 bases between. This CDR3 is 12 amino acids long. Here the CDR3 reads CASSPPGGEQYV. The CDR3 nucleotides are TGTGCCAGCAGCCCCCCGGGTGGAGAGCAGTACGTC.

This clone was observed a few times. The V gene is TRBV11-2, the J gene TRBJ1-6; 12 nucleotides agree with TRBD1. The CDR3 extends over 16 amino acids. The germline V gene encodes CDR1 SGHAT and CDR2 FQNNGV. With 6 bases clipped from V and 10 bases from J, the junction kept 10 bases outside the gene matches. Here the CDR3 DNA reads TGTGCCAGCAGTTCCTCCGGGACAGGGGGCAAATCACCCCTCCACTTT. Encoded protein: CASSSSGTGGKSPLHF. The entire variable domain, with the rest obtained from reference TRBV11-2 and TRBJ1-6, is as follows: EAGVAQSPRYKIIEKRQSVAFWCNPISGHATLYWYQQILGQGPKLLIQFQNNGVVDDSQLPKDRFSAERLKGVDSTLKIQPAKLEDSAVYLCASSSSGTGGKSPLHFGNGTRLTVT.

V usage is TRBV6-1 and J usage is TRBJ2-1, with 11 bases fitting TRBD1. J was trimmed by 11 bases and V by 3 bases; bases with no gene match: 12. The CDR3 is 16 residues long. Germline CDR1 MNHNS, CDR2 SASEGT. The CDR3 spells CASSEVGTGGKRKQFF. The CDR3 DNA follows: TGTGCCAGCAGTGAGGTAGGGACAGGGGGAAAGCGTAAGCAGTTCTTC.

This clone was seen a handful of times. The chain employs TRBV18 and TRBJ1-5, with a weak D call TRBD1 (6 bases). The V gene's germline CDR1 is KGHSH and CDR2 LQKENI. Trimming took 5 bases from V and 2 from J, leaving 13 bases between them. The CDR3 is made up of 15 amino acids. This CDR3 is CASSANRVGNQPQHF. CDR3 in DNA: TGTGCCAGCTCAGCGAACAGGGTCGGCAATCAGCCCCAGCATTTT.

This clone appeared a single time. The chain links TRBV27 to TRBJ1-2; the match to TRBD1 covers 7 bases. Germline CDR1 is MNHEY and CDR2 is SMNVEV (reference sequence). Trimming took 5 bases from V and 4 from J; bases not matched to a gene: 16. The CDR3 loop spans 17 amino acids. This CDR3 reads CASSNSGSGGQFYGYTF. CDR3 coding DNA: TGTGCCAGCAGTAACTCTGGGAGCGGGGGACAGTTCTATGGCTACACCTTC.

The chain recombines TRBV6-1 with TRBJ1-1, with 9 bases aligning to TRBD1. The length of the CDR3 is 13 residues. Germline V CDR1 and CDR2: MNHNS, SASEGT. The V gene end was trimmed by 6 bases and the J gene end by 1 base; junction bases not matched to a gene: 0. The CDR3 sequence is CASRDRGNTEAFF. Written as DNA, the CDR3 is TGTGCCAGCAGGGACAGGGGGAACACTGAAGCTTTCTTT.

The J gene is TRBJ2-1, the V gene TRBV27, with 10 positions matching TRBD2. Germline-derived CDR1 and CDR2 are MNHEY and SMNVEV (reference sequence). CDR3 length equals 17 residues. J lost 0 bases, V lost 2 bases, and 4 bases had no gene match. In nucleotides, the CDR3 is TGTGCCAGCAGTTTAAGCGGGAGGGCCAGCTCCTACAATGAGCAGTTCTTC. Translating it yields CASSLSGRASSYNEQFF.

This chain uses TRBV5-5 with TRBJ2-7, with D perhaps TRBD2 (6 bases). The germline V gene encodes CDR1 SGHKS and CDR2 YYEKEE (reference sequence). V shed 2 bases and J shed 2 bases, with 11 bases lying between them. The CDR3 runs 14 residues. The CDR3 loop is CASSLIGGPYEQYF. Written as DNA, the CDR3 is TGTGCCAGCAGCTTAATTGGAGGGCCCTACGAGCAGTACTTC.